This is a list of T cell receptor beta chains from one sample in a study of cytomegalovirus exposure and HLA in healthy donors. Produced via immunoSEQ multiplex PCR; TCRdb's table is partial and in-frame only. The sample yields fewer than 60,000 clones, 89% seen once. The sample comprised PBMCs. The receptors here all came from a young woman in good health and CMV-seronegative. Each CDR3 is given with its conserved first and last residue. The D gene is left open where the match is weak. Expanded clones get a size class; other rows say once, few or many, or leave the size out.

>19|TRBJ2-1|-|TRBV18|TRBD2
CASSSRTSGRALGFNEQFF
TGTGCCAGCTCATCCCGGACTAGCGGGAGGGCCCTCGGATTCAATGAGCAGTTCTTC
>14|TRBJ2-4|-|TRBV7-9|-
CASSSIVTVDIQYF
TGTGCCAGCAGCTCGATAGTCACCGTGGACATTCAGTACTTC
>13|TRBJ2-7|few|TRBV11-2|-
CASSLGGTSEQYF
TGTGCCAGCAGCTTAGGGGGGACATCCGAGCAGTACTTC
>15|TRBJ2-2|-|TRBV29-1|TRBD2
CSVLRGGTYTGELFF
TGCAGCGTCCTCCGGGGGGGGACCTACACCGGGGAGCTGTTTTTT
>15|TRBJ1-4|-|TRBV9|TRBD1
CASSVGQGASEKLFF
TGTGCCAGCAGCGTTGGACAGGGGGCAAGTGAAAAACTGTTTTTT
>16|TRBJ2-1|-|TRBV6-5|TRBD2
CASSYSTGGFYNEQFF
TGTGCCAGCAGTTACTCTACGGGAGGTTTCTACAATGAGCAGTTCTTC
>16|TRBJ2-7|-|TRBV4-3|TRBD2
CASSQGTSGSSYEQYF
TGCGCCAGCAGCCAAGGGACTAGCGGGAGTTCGTACGAGCAGTACTTC
>13|TRBJ1-3|-|TRBV6-1|-
CASSDRARNTIYF
TGTGCCAGCAGTGACAGGGCCAGAAACACCATATATTTT
>16|TRBJ2-3|-|TRBV4-2|-
CASSPSRAKMTDTQYF
TGTGCCAGCAGCCCGAGCAGGGCCAAGATGACAGATACGCAGTATTTT
>14|TRBJ1-4|-|TRBV27|-
CASSPRGDSEKLFF
TGTGCCAGCAGTCCACGCGGTGACAGCGAAAAACTGTTTTTT
>14|TRBJ2-3|-|TRBV5-1|-
CASSLAAVTDTQYF
TGCGCCAGCAGCTTGGCAGCGGTCACAGATACGCAGTATTTT
>13|TRBJ2-7|-|TRBV5-1|-
CASSLGGPDEQYF
TGCGCCAGCAGCTTGGGGGGGCCTGACGAGCAGTACTTC
>14|TRBJ2-1|-|TRBV9|-
CASSPPVNYNEQFF
TGTGCCAGCAGCCCCCCGGTGAACTACAATGAGCAGTTCTTC
>15|TRBJ2-7|-|TRBV4-1|-
CASSQGQLILYEQYF
TGCGCCAGCAGCCAAGGACAGCTGATCCTCTACGAGCAGTACTTC
>17|TRBJ2-7|-|TRBV4-3|-
CASSQGRDRTKLAEQYF
TGCGCCAGCAGCCAGGGTCGTGATAGGACAAAACTGGCCGAGCAGTACTTC
>15|TRBJ2-1|-|TRBV11-2|TRBD2
CASSLSGRALNEQFF
TGTGCCAGCAGCCTTAGCGGGAGGGCCCTCAATGAGCAGTTCTTC
>16|TRBJ2-1|few|TRBV9|TRBD2
CASSGPLAGVSYEQFF
TGTGCCAGCAGCGGACCACTAGCGGGAGTTTCGTATGAGCAGTTCTTC
>17|TRBJ2-1|once|TRBV7-9|-
CASSPDQGPTIYNEQFF
TGTGCCAGCAGCCCGGACCAGGGGCCCACAATTTACAATGAGCAGTTCTTC
>14|TRBJ1-5|once|TRBV27|-
CASSLSSGIEPQHF
TGTGCCAGCAGTTTATCATCCGGGATTGAGCCCCAGCATTTT
>14|TRBJ2-6|-|TRBV29-1|-
CSVSDSHGANVLTF
TGCAGCGTTTCAGACAGTCACGGGGCCAACGTCCTGACTTTC
>14|TRBJ1-1|-|TRBV18|TRBD1
CASSTGQGATEAFF
TGTGCCAGCTCAACGGGACAGGGGGCCACTGAAGCTTTCTTT
>11|TRBJ2-5|once|TRBV16|-
CASSHGVSQYF
TGTGCCAGCAGCCACGGGGTGTCCCAGTACTTC
>14|TRBJ2-7|-|TRBV7-7|TRBD1
CASSKDRGAYEQYF
TGTGCTAGCAGCAAGGACAGGGGAGCCTACGAGCAGTACTTC
>14|TRBJ2-7|-|TRBV5-1|TRBD1
CASSPGQGAYEQYF
TGCGCCAGCAGCCCAGGACAGGGGGCGTACGAGCAGTACTTC
>15|TRBJ2-1|-|TRBV6-5|TRBD2
CASSYDTGGRNEQFF
TGTGCCAGCAGTTACGATACGGGAGGAAGGAATGAGCAGTTCTTC
>17|TRBJ2-1|-|TRBV11-3|TRBD2
CASSLDLGTSSYNEQFF
TGTGCCAGCAGCTTAGACCTCGGGACTAGCTCCTACAATGAGCAGTTCTTC
>15|TRBJ2-1|-|TRBV6-5|-
CASSYRTGTRNEQFF
TGTGCCAGCAGTTACAGGACCGGGACTCGGAATGAGCAGTTCTTC
>14|TRBJ2-1|-|TRBV29-1|TRBD1
CSGTIGTGDNEQFF
TGCAGCGGGACTATCGGGACAGGGGACAATGAGCAGTTCTTC
>13|TRBJ2-7|-|TRBV7-3|TRBD2
CASSPVGEGEQYF
TGTGCCAGCTCCCCGGTCGGGGAGGGCGAGCAGTACTTC
>11|TRBJ2-7|-|TRBV6-6|TRBD1
CASSYGTEQYF
TGTGCCAGCAGTTACGGGACAGAGCAATACTTC
>15|TRBJ2-1|-|TRBV2|TRBD2
CASRGELAVYNEQFF
TGTGCCAGCAGGGGGGAGCTAGCGGTCTACAATGAGCAGTTCTTC
>15|TRBJ1-2|-|TRBV6-5|-
CASSRPTQGNYGYTF
TGTGCCAGCAGTCGCCCGACACAGGGCAACTATGGCTACACCTTC
>16|TRBJ2-7|-|TRBV4-1|TRBD2
CASSPKVAGGPNEQYF
TGCGCCAGCAGCCCCAAGGTAGCGGGAGGGCCGAACGAGCAGTACTTC
>13|TRBJ2-5|once|TRBV5-6|-
CASSDRVQETQYF
TGTGCCAGCAGCGATAGAGTACAAGAGACCCAGTACTTC
>13|TRBJ2-2|-|TRBV2|-
CASSAGGSGELFF
TGTGCCAGCAGTGCAGGCGGGTCCGGGGAGCTGTTTTTT
>15|TRBJ1-1|-|TRBV5-6|TRBD1
CASSLGQGMNTEAFF
TGTGCCAGCAGCTTAGGACAGGGAATGAACACTGAAGCTTTCTTT
>17|TRBJ1-5|-|TRBV2|-
CASSEGAGLYSNQPQHF
TGTGCCAGCAGTGAGGGGGCAGGGCTTTATAGCAATCAGCCCCAGCATTTT
>13|TRBJ2-3|-|TRBV5-6|-
CASSPLRGDTQYF
TGTGCCAGCAGCCCCCTCAGGGGAGATACGCAGTATTTT
>13|TRBJ2-7|-|TRBV11-3|-
CASSLHGQGRQYF
TGTGCCAGCAGCCTCCACGGACAAGGCCGGCAGTACTTC
>12|TRBJ2-7|few|TRBV11-2|-
CASSLDRYEQYF
TGTGCCAGCAGCTTAGACCGCTACGAGCAGTACTTC
>15|TRBJ1-4|-|TRBV28|-
CASSPGQTVGEKLFF
TGTGCCAGCAGTCCTGGACAAACCGTCGGGGAAAAACTGTTTTTT
>13|TRBJ1-3|-|TRBV30|TRBD1
CAWNRGIGNTIYF
TGTGCCTGGAACAGGGGTATAGGAAACACCATATATTTT
>13|TRBJ1-2|-|TRBV7-6|TRBD1
CASSPGTGYGYTF
TGTGCCAGCAGCCCCGGGACAGGATATGGCTACACCTTC
>16|TRBJ2-1|-|TRBV9|TRBD2
CASSLTTSGGLNEQFF
TGTGCCAGCAGCCTAACGACTAGCGGGGGGCTGAATGAGCAGTTCTTC
>16|TRBJ2-4|-|TRBV28|-
CASSRKFIGAKNIQYF
TGTGCCAGCAGTCGAAAATTTATCGGGGCCAAAAACATTCAGTACTTC
>15|TRBJ1-2|-|TRBV30|-
CAWSEGHILREGYTF
TGTGCCTGGAGTGAAGGGCACATCCTCCGGGAAGGCTACACCTTC
>13|TRBJ2-1|-|TRBV29-1|TRBD1
CSVTGTGYNEQFF
TGCAGCGTAACCGGGACAGGCTACAATGAGCAGTTCTTC
>16|TRBJ2-1|-|TRBV19|-
CASSPGKGAGGHEQFF
TGTGCCAGTAGTCCGGGTAAAGGGGCAGGAGGGCATGAGCAGTTCTTC
>15|TRBJ2-1|-|TRBV28|-
CASSFGSPTYNEQFF
TGTGCCAGCAGTTTCGGTAGCCCTACCTACAATGAGCAGTTCTTC
>14|TRBJ2-7|-|TRBV6-1|-
CASSDAGPSYEQYF
TGTGCCAGCAGTGACGCTGGGCCGTCCTACGAGCAGTACTTC
>14|TRBJ2-1|-|TRBV7-9|-
CASLSAISYNEQFF
TGTGCCAGCCTATCCGCGATCTCCTACAATGAGCAGTTCTTC
>15|TRBJ1-4|-|TRBV9|-
CASSDPRALNEKLFF
TGTGCCAGCAGTGACCCGAGGGCCCTTAATGAAAAACTGTTTTTT
>17|TRBJ2-7|-|TRBV7-2|TRBD2
CASSPRHSASGPYEQYF
TGTGCCAGCAGCCCCCGACACTCGGCTAGCGGGCCTTACGAGCAGTACTTC
>15|TRBJ2-2|-|TRBV27|-
CASSWGAGGTGELFF
TGTGCCAGCAGTTGGGGCGCCGGCGGCACCGGGGAGCTGTTTTTT
>13|TRBJ1-1|-|TRBV29-1|-
CSVAGQLDAEAFF
TGCAGCGTGGCAGGGCAGCTGGATGCTGAAGCTTTCTTT
>15|TRBJ2-1|few|TRBV5-4|TRBD2
CASSLAGTSYNEQFF
TGTGCCAGCAGCTTAGCGGGAACTTCCTACAATGAGCAGTTCTTC